This T cell receptor (beta chain) was captured by sequencing in a study of blood T cell repertoires in COVID-19. The overall study: From the United States, Italy and Spain came samples of acute and convalescent COVID-19.

The V end was cut by 10 bases, the J end by 0 bases, with 25 bases between. The CDR3 totals 18 residues. Germline values: CDR1 LNHDA, CDR2 SQIVND (reference sequence). TCRdb's table, derived via immunoSEQ multiplex PCR, lists solely in-frame clones and lacks some. The sample includes roughly 200,000 clones, about four fifths of them seen just once. This clonotype originated in a man in his sixties with acute or convalescent COVID-19. This sequence joins TRBV19 and TRBJ1-5, with D perhaps matching TRBD1 (6 bases). Source material: peripheral blood. This chain's CDR3 is CAIGPGTTLGGSNQPQHF. The CDR3, as DNA: TGTGCCATCGGCCCGGGAACCACCCTAGGGGGTAGCAATCAGCCCCAGCATTTT.